The 28 T cell receptor beta chains in this list originate from one sample, sequenced in a study of identical twins. TCRdb reprocessed the 5' RACE reads with MiXCR, giving one entry per CDR3 protein. Among 1,800,000 or so distinct CDR3 sequences, under 35% were seen once, and the ten largest hold 0.25% to 0.3%. What was sequenced was cord blood. These receptors were taken from a newborn girl in good health.

This clonotype was counted a single time. The chain uses TRBV3-1 and TRBJ2-1; 10 bases are shared with TRBD2. V shed 0 bases, J shed 2 bases, and the junction held 4 bases outside the gene matches. Germline loops: CDR1 LGHDT, CDR2 YNNKEL (reference sequence). This CDR3 has 17 residues. As DNA, the CDR3 is TGTGCCAGCAGCCAAGATATTACTAGCGGGGCCTACAATGAGCAGTTCTTC. Protein: CASSQDITSGAYNEQFF.

This clonotype was counted only a few times. The chain has TRBV5-1 and TRBJ1-5; TRBD1 agrees at 8 bases. Germline CDR1 reads SGHRS; CDR2 reads YFSETQ. Losses at the gene ends were 4 bases for V and 3 bases for J; bases not matched to a gene: 6. The CDR3 is 15 amino acids. Written as DNA, the CDR3 is TGCGCCAGCAGCCCAACGACAGGGGTCAATCAGCCCCAGCATTTT. As protein: CASSPTTGVNQPQHF.

V gene TRBV12-5 combines with J gene TRBJ1-1, with 10 bases that match TRBD1. CDR3 size: 13 residues. With 3 bases clipped from V and 11 bases from J, the junction kept 6 bases outside the gene matches. Per the germline V gene, CDR1 is LGHNT and CDR2 is FRNRAP. The DNA for the CDR3 is TGTGCTAGTGGTTTAATGACAGGGGGCAAGGCTTTCTTT. Protein product: CASGLMTGGKAFF.

This clonotype was observed once. A much larger clone lies a single base off, so this may be a read error. The V call is TRBV20-1, the J call TRBJ2-1; D not certain. Germline CDR1 is DFQATT and CDR2 is SNEGSKA (reference sequence). CDR3 length: 14 amino acids. V was clipped by 3 bases and J by 0 bases, with 9 bases between them. CDR3 in DNA: TGCAGTGCTAGGACGCTGGGCTCCTACAATGAGCAGTTCTTC. Translation: CSARTLGSYNEQFF.

V is TRBV6-6 and J is TRBJ2-5; TRBD2 matches at 9 bases. V shed 2 bases, J shed 0 bases, and the junction held 1 base outside the gene matches. This CDR3 is 15 amino acids long. Germline CDR1 reads MNHNY; CDR2 reads SVGAGI (reference sequence). Here the CDR3 reads CASSYTSGYQETQYF. As DNA, the CDR3 is TGTGCCAGCAGTTACACTAGCGGGTACCAAGAGACCCAGTACTTC.

This chain links TRBV10-3 with TRBJ1-2, with D unclear. V lost 0 bases, J lost 6 bases, and 14 bases lay in between. Per the germline V gene, CDR1 is ENHRY and CDR2 is SYGVKD. The CDR3 covers 15 residues. The CDR3 DNA follows: TGTGCCATCAGTGAGTCCGGATTCGGGCGCCATGGCTACACCTTC. It specifies CAISESGFGRHGYTF.

This chain joins TRBV5-1 and TRBJ1-2, with D hard to call. V was trimmed by 0 bases and J by 2 bases, leaving 14 bases between them. Germline V gene sequence: CDR1 SGHRS, CDR2 YFSETQ. The CDR3 length is 16 residues. CDR3 residues: CASSLAKGQHNYGYTF. The DNA of the CDR3 is TGCGCCAGCAGCTTGGCCAAGGGTCAGCACAACTATGGCTACACCTTC. Variable domain in full (rest from reference TRBV5-1 and TRBJ1-2): KAGVTQTPRYLIKTRGQQVTLSCSPISGHRSVSWYQQTPGQGLQFLFEYFSETQRNKGNFPGRFSGRQFSNSRSEMNVSTLELGDSALYLCASSLAKGQHNYGYTFGSGTRLTVV.

This clonotype was observed a few times. The chain has TRBV12-3 or TRBV12-4 and TRBJ1-6; no clear D. The CDR3 runs 15 residues. The germline V and J ends were trimmed by 6 bases and 0 bases, with 9 bases remaining between them. The CDR3 loop reads CASSRSGSYNSPLHF. The CDR3 coding sequence is TGTGCCAGCAGCCGGTCAGGCTCCTATAATTCACCCCTCCACTTT.

V gene TRBV4-2 combines with J gene TRBJ1-2; 11 nucleotides agree with TRBD1. The V segment lost 4 bases and the J segment 6 bases; nucleotides outside the gene matches: 16. CDR3 size: 18 residues. Germline assignment: CDR1 LGHNA and CDR2 YNFKEQ. The CDR3 DNA reads TGTGCCAGCAGCCCATATTATACCGGGACAGGGGGACCCAATGGCTACACCTTC. Translated: CASSPYYTGTGGPNGYTF.

This clonotype was detected a few times. This chain uses TRBV7-2 with TRBJ2-3; 11 bases match TRBD2. Losses at the gene ends were 7 bases for V and 5 bases for J; bases not matched to a gene: 11. In germline, CDR1 is SGHTA, CDR2 FQGNSA. This CDR3 is built from 16 residues. The CDR3 DNA sequence: TGTGCCAGCACCAGAATACTAGCGGGAGCTGGAGATACGCAGTATTTT. Amino acid sequence: CASTRILAGAGDTQYF.

This clonotype was counted a few times. V is TRBV5-1 and J is TRBJ2-3; TRBD2 aligns across 10 bases. This CDR3 region has 16 residues. V lost 2 bases to trimming and J lost 4 bases; unmatched junction nucleotides: 7. The germline CDR1 and CDR2 sequences are SGHRS and YFSETQ. The CDR3 spells CASSLSGGAEADTQYF. CDR3 nucleotide sequence: TGCGCCAGCAGCTTAAGCGGGGGGGCCGAGGCAGATACGCAGTATTTT.

The gene calls are TRBV20-1 and TRBJ2-1, with TRBD2 matching over 8 bases. The last part of the DNA fits TRBJ2-7 better; the J call may be wrong. The germline CDR1 and CDR2 sequences are DFQATT and SNEGSKA (reference sequence). The CDR3 contains 15 residues. In DNA, the CDR3 is TGCAGTGCTAGAGGCAGCGGGGGCTCCTACAATGAGCAGTACTTC. This translates into CSARGSGGSYNEQYF.

The chain employs TRBV4-2 and TRBJ2-3, with TRBD2 matching 7 bases. Trimming at V came to 0 bases and at J to 2 bases, leaving 8 bases not matched to a gene. CDR3 length: 17 amino acids. The germline V gene encodes CDR1 LGHNA and CDR2 YNFKEQ. The CDR3 coding sequence is TGTGCCAGCAGCCAAGATCCCCTCAGCGGGGACACAGATACGCAGTATTTT. This translates into CASSQDPLSGDTDTQYF.

This clonotype has ten or more counts. The chain combines TRBV9 with TRBJ2-3; D is perhaps TRBD1 or TRBD2 (6 bases each). The V end was cut by 0 bases, the J end by 2 bases, with 7 bases between. Germline V CDR1 and CDR2: SGDLS, YYNGEE. The CDR3 is 14 residues long. The CDR3 protein is CASSVAGATDTQYF. CDR3 nucleotides: TGTGCCAGCAGCGTAGCGGGGGCCACAGATACGCAGTATTTT.

This clonotype has only a few counts. The chain couples TRBV7-2 to TRBJ2-7; D gene ambiguous. The germline CDR1 and CDR2 sequences are SGHTA and FQGNSA. There are 15 residues in the CDR3. Trimming removed 1 base from V and 1 base from J, with 11 bases in between. The CDR3 DNA is TGTGCCAGCAGCTTAGTAACTGCCTATTCCTACGAGCAGTACTTC. Its translation: CASSLVTAYSYEQYF.

The J gene is TRBJ2-1, the V gene TRBV5-1; 11 nucleotides agree with TRBD2. CDR1 SGHRS and CDR2 YFSETQ come from the germline V gene. This CDR3 is built from 17 residues. With 4 bases clipped from V and 5 bases from J, the junction kept 11 bases outside the gene matches. The CDR3 here is CASSQPLAGGTHNEQFF. CDR3 nucleotide sequence: TGCGCCAGCAGCCAACCTTTAGCGGGGGGGACGCACAATGAGCAGTTCTTC.

The rearrangement joins TRBV6-1 to TRBJ1-2; TRBD1 aligns across 10 bases. Germline V gives CDR1 MNHNS, CDR2 SASEGT. This CDR3 has 15 residues. V lost 2 bases to trimming and J lost 7 bases; unmatched junction nucleotides: 7. The CDR3 spells CASSEKGQGKRGYTF. CDR3 sequence (DNA): TGTGCCAGCAGTGAAAAGGGACAGGGGAAGCGTGGCTACACCTTC.

Only one count was recorded for this clonotype. V and J are TRBV10-3 and TRBJ1-5; D call uncertain. The CDR3 is 12 amino acids. The ends were cut back, 3 bases at V and 4 bases at J, with 4 bases in the middle. Germline V gene data show CDR1 as ENHRY and CDR2 as SYGVKD. The CDR3 loop is CAISEANQPQHF. CDR3 nucleotides: TGTGCCATCAGTGAAGCAAATCAGCCCCAGCATTTT.

The chain is built from TRBV6-5 and TRBJ2-4, with a possible D match to TRBD2 (7 bases). Looked up from germline, CDR1 is MNHEY and CDR2 is SVGAGI. The CDR3 sequence is 16 residues long. V was clipped by 7 bases and J by 2 bases, with 18 bases between them. CDR3 region: CASKRGGGLTKNIQYF. As DNA, the CDR3 is TGTGCCAGCAAACGAGGGGGAGGGCTCACCAAAAACATTCAGTACTTC.

The V call is TRBV4-1, the J call TRBJ1-1; perhaps TRBD1 as D (5 bases). The CDR3 runs to 15 residues. The V and J ends lost 3 bases and 0 bases respectively, with 11 bases between them. CDR1 and CDR2 from the germline V gene are MGHRA and YSYEKL. The DNA for the CDR3 is TGCGCCAGCAGCCATCTGGACAAGCTGAACACTGAAGCTTTCTTT. This translates into CASSHLDKLNTEAFF.

About this clonotype: This clone may be a read error of a much larger clone one base away. The chain recombines TRBV6-1 with TRBJ1-1, with D maybe TRBD1 (6 bases). CDR1 MNHNS and CDR2 SASEGT come from the germline V gene. There are 14 residues in the CDR3. The V end was cut by 2 bases, the J end by 1 base, with 8 bases between. The DNA for the CDR3 is TGTGCCAGCAGTGAACTGGGGGCGAACACTGAAGCTTTCTTT. Encoded protein: CASSELGANTEAFF.

This clonotype was seen a handful of times. The chain joins TRBV20-1 to TRBJ2-3; D is ambiguous. Deletions cut 6 bases from V and 2 bases from J, with 12 bases between. Germline assignment: CDR1 DFQATT and CDR2 SNEGSKA (reference sequence). The CDR3 consists of 13 residues. Here the CDR3 reads CSASRPPTDTQYF. The CDR3 DNA reads TGCAGTGCCAGCCGGCCCCCCACAGATACGCAGTATTTT.

The chain carries TRBV27 and TRBJ2-6; D unclear. The CDR3 covers 15 residues. The ends were cut back, 5 bases at V and 3 bases at J, with 11 bases in the middle. Germline values: CDR1 MNHEY, CDR2 SMNVEV (reference sequence). CDR3 sequence: CASSKVLGGANVLTF. CDR3 bases: TGTGCCAGCAGTAAGGTGCTGGGTGGGGCCAACGTCCTGACTTTC.

This clonotype was observed once. The chain couples TRBV5-1 to TRBJ2-5; D possibly corresponds to TRBD2 (6 bases). The germline CDR1 and CDR2 sequences are SGHRS and YFSETQ. V was trimmed by 0 bases and J by 2 bases, leaving 14 bases between them. The length of the CDR3 is 16 residues. CDR3 protein: CASSLGLRGGQETQYF. The CDR3 DNA reads TGCGCCAGCAGCTTGGGGTTGAGGGGAGGACAAGAGACCCAGTACTTC.

This clonotype appeared a few times. The J gene is TRBJ2-2, the V gene TRBV29-1, with 7 bases fitting TRBD1. The CDR3 is 13 residues long. The V segment lost 1 base and the J segment 7 bases; nucleotides outside the gene matches: 3. CDR1 is SQVTM and CDR2 is ANQGSEA in the germline V gene. The CDR3 loop reads CSVEGHRGGELFF. CDR3 nucleotides: TGCAGCGTTGAAGGACACAGGGGCGGGGAGCTGTTTTTT.

This rearrangement joins TRBV20-1 to TRBJ2-1; no definite D call. Germline assignment: CDR1 DFQATT and CDR2 SNEGSKA (reference sequence). This CDR3 is built from 12 residues. With 2 bases removed from V and 7 bases from J, the gap between germline ends came to 9 bases. The CDR3 is CSARPQINEQFF. The CDR3 coding sequence is TGCAGTGCTAGACCTCAGATAAATGAGCAGTTCTTC.

V is TRBV24-1 and J is TRBJ1-4; 8 bases agree with TRBD1. V lost 12 bases, J lost 4 bases, and 6 bases stayed unmatched. This CDR3 is built from 13 residues. Per the germline V gene, CDR1 is KGHDR and CDR2 is SFDVKD. The CDR3 loop is CASKGQDNEKLFF. The CDR3 DNA is TGTGCCTCCAAGGGACAGGATAATGAAAAACTGTTTTTT.

This clonotype appeared a few times. The J gene is TRBJ2-3, the V gene TRBV20-1; 8 bases line up with TRBD1. CDR3 length: 14 residues. Germline V gene lookup returns CDR1 DFQATT and CDR2 SNEGSKA (reference sequence). Unmatched junction bases numbered 4, after V lost 3 bases and J lost 2 bases. The CDR3 here is CSARTGVLTDTQYF. The CDR3 region has the DNA TGCAGTGCTAGGACAGGGGTCCTCACAGATACGCAGTATTTT.